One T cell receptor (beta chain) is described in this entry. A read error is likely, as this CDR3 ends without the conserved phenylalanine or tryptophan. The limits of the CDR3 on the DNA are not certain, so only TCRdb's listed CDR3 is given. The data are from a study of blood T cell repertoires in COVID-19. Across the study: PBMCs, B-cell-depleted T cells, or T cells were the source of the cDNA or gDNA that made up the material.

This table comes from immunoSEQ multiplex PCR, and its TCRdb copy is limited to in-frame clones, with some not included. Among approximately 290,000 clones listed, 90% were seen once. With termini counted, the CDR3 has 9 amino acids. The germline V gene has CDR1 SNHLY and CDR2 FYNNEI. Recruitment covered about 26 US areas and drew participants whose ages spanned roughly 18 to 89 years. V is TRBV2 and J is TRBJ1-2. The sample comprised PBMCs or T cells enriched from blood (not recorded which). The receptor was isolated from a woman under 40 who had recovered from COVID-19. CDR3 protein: CASRGSGIR.